This T cell receptor beta chain appears in the sequencing data of a study of CD8+ T cells in alopecia areata. Sequencing templates came from extracted RNA that was reverse transcribed into cDNA. Assay: immunoSEQ multiplex PCR; the TCRdb copy retains only in-frame clones and omits some. The table records some 150,000 clones, 86% of them present only once. Treatment: oral pan-JAK inhibitor, 5-10 mg twice daily. This clone has just one count. CDR1 is MNHEY and CDR2 is SVGAGI in the germline V gene. The J segment lost 6 bases and the V segment lost 2 bases, leaving 3 bases of the junction unmatched. This CDR3 comprises 14 residues.

Source: CD8+ T cells sorted from blood, taken at week 4, from a patient treated with tofacitinib. This sequence was found in a human donor with alopecia areata. V gene TRBV6-5 combines with J gene TRBJ1-2, with TRBD1 matching over 10 bases. The CDR3 sequence is CASSYTGTGDGYTF. The DNA of the CDR3 is TGTGCCAGCAGTTACACCGGGACAGGGGATGGCTACACCTTC.